The present T cell receptor beta chain was sequenced within a study of cytomegalovirus exposure and HLA in healthy donors. Turning to this clone: Its antigen is currently unknown.

Study-wide findings and caveats: While the bulk of TCR sequences proved rare, some public TCRs turned up in many donors.

TCRdb's table, derived via immunoSEQ multiplex PCR, lists solely in-frame clones and lacks some. The table has around 250,000 clones, 90% seen once. The V and J ends lost 2 bases and 5 bases, in that order; junction bases with no gene match: 6. Germline V gene sequence: CDR1 SGHDT, CDR2 YYEEEE. The CDR3 consists of 14 residues. The TCR comes from a woman aged 18-29 years in good health and CMV-seronegative. Sequences were obtained from PBMCs. The chain uses TRBV5-6 and TRBJ2-7; 8 nucleotides agree with TRBD1. This CDR3 is CASSFRNRGDEQYF. The CDR3 region has the DNA TGTGCCAGCAGCTTTCGGAACAGGGGGGACGAGCAGTACTTC.